This T cell receptor (beta chain) was recorded in a study of shared T cell receptors in the human thymus. Germline loops: CDR1 MNHNS, CDR2 SASEGT. The CDR3 loop spans 15 amino acids. Trimming shortened V by 1 base and J by 5 bases, and 12 bases separated the two germline ends. Using immunoSEQ multiplex PCR, the repertoire was profiled, and TCRdb retains in-frame clones only, with some absent. The table includes about 660,000 clones, roughly 88% detected once. These same data were also listed under a study on human thymus T cells. That source reports: Each of the donors was a healthy Finnish infant who was undergoing open corrective cardiac surgery for congenital heart defects. The study used thymus tissue resected during corrective heart surgery.

The chain recombines TRBV6-1 with TRBJ1-5, with D uncertain. The sequenced sample was thymocytes. This clonotype originated in a boy younger than two with a congenital heart defect. The CDR3 is CASSEGRIRDQPQHF. CDR3 nucleotide sequence: TGTGCCAGCAGTGAAGGGAGAATAAGAGATCAGCCCCAGCATTTT.